The TCR beta chain under discussion was sequenced for a study of regulatory T cells in long-lasting Graves disease. For this clonotype: Antigen specificity is unknown.

Noted time point: newly diagnosed GD, antithyroid drugs for less than 3 months. PBMCs provided the RNA from which the TCR library was made. For TCR beta, libraries came from iRepertoire HTBI primers and Arm-PCR of CDR3 regions. From the multiplex PCR reads, TCRdb called clonotypes with MiXCR, one entry per CDR3 protein. The sample carries about 530,000 distinct CDR3 sequences, 15% to 20% recorded once. Study results and caveats: The small sample size may have reduced accuracy. Newly diagnosed disease favored TRBV20-1 and TRBJ2-1 over persistent disease.

The germline V and J ends were trimmed by 4 bases and 5 bases, with 12 bases remaining between them. The germline V gene encodes CDR1 LNHDA and CDR2 SQIVND (reference sequence). The CDR3 has 14 amino acids. These data were also reused for a study on T cells in Graves' hyperthyroidism and ophthalmopathy. Per that study: The hyperthyroidism was newly diagnosed and had lasted under 2 months; the patients were aged 18 to 65. The HTBI primer set served for first-round RT-PCR of the TCR CDR3.

The chain is built from TRBV19 and TRBJ1-5, with D uncertain. This clonotype originated in a middle-aged woman with Graves disease. This specimen consisted of peripheral blood mononuclear cells (PBMCs), obtained at new diagnosis, from a patient treated with antithyroid drugs. The CDR3 region is CASSRPPEDQPQHF. CDR3 nucleotides: TGTGCCAGTAGTAGACCCCCCGAGGATCAGCCCCAGCATTTT.